The entry that follows covers one TCR beta chain sequence. This sample was taken from a study of patients and donors after allogeneic stem cell transplantation. TCRdb ran MiXCR on the RT-PCR reads and lists one entry per CDR3 protein. The sample lists some 960,000 distinct CDR3 sequences, 18% occurring once. V shed 4 bases and J shed 0 bases, with 10 bases lying between them. In germline, CDR1 is SGHRS, CDR2 YFSETQ. This CDR3 has 14 amino acids. The chain employs TRBV5-1 and TRBJ2-5; no firm D call. The clonotype comes from a human donor who was either an allogeneic HSCT recipient or a stem cell or donor lymphocyte infusion donor (not recorded which). It is not recorded whose cells these are; they may come from a transplant donor. The sample consisted of blood, either unsorted or a sorted T cell fraction (not recorded which). Written as DNA, the CDR3 is TGCGCCAGCAGCGATGGACGGAACCAAGAGACCCAGTACTTC. Its translation: CASSDGRNQETQYF.